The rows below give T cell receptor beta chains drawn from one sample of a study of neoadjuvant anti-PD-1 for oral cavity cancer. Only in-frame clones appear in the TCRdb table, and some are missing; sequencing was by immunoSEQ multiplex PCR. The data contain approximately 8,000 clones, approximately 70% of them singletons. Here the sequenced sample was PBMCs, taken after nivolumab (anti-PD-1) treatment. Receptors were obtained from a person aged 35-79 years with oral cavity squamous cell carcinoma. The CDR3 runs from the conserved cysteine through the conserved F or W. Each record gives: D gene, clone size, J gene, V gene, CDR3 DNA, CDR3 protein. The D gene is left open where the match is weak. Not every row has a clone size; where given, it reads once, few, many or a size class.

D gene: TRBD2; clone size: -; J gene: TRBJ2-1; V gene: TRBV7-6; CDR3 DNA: TGTGCCAGCAGCTTAATAGGTAGCGGGGGGTACAATGAGCAGTTCTTC; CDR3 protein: CASSLIGSGGYNEQFF
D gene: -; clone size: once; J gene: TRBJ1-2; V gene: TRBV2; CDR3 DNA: TGTGCCAGCAGGACATTGTGGGACCAGGCTGGCTACACCTTC; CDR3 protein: CASRTLWDQAGYTF
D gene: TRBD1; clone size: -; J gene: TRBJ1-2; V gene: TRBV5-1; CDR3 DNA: TGCGCCAGCAGCCGATCCGGGACAGGGGGCGACTATGGCTACACCTTC; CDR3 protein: CASSRSGTGGDYGYTF
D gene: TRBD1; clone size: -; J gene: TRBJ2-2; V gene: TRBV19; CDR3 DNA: TGTGCCAGTAGCCCGGACAGGGGCTACACCGGGGAGCTGTTTTTT; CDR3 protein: CASSPDRGYTGELFF
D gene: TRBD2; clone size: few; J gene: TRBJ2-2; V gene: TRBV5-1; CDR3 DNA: TGCGCCAGCAACCCGTCGGGGGGGCCTAACACCGGGGAGCTGTTTTTT; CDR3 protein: CASNPSGGPNTGELFF
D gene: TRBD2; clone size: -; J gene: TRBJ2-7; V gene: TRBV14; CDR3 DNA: TGTGCCAGCAGCCAGGGGACTAGATACGAGCAGTACTTC; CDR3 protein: CASSQGTRYEQYF
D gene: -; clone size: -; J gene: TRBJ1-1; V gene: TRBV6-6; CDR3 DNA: TGTGCCAGCAGTTACCCCCTCTTGGGGGAAGGTACTGAAGCTTTCTTT; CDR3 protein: CASSYPLLGEGTEAFF
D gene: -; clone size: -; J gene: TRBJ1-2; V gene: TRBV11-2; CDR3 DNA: TGTGCCAGCAGCTTAACAGGGATTTTCTATGGCTACACCTTC; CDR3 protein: CASSLTGIFYGYTF
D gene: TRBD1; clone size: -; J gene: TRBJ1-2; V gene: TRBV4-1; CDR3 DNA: TGCGCCAGCAGCCAAGGACAGGGGGCTTTTTATGGCTACACCTTC; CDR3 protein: CASSQGQGAFYGYTF
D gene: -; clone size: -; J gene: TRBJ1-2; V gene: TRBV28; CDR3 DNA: TGTGCCAGCAGTTTGGAAACAGATTCTTATGGCTACACCTTC; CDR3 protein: CASSLETDSYGYTF
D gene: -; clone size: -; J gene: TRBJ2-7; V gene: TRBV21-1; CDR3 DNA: TGTGCCAGCAGCATTGGGGGAGGATACGAGCAGTACTTC; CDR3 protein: CASSIGGGYEQYF
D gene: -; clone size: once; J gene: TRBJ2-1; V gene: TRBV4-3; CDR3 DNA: TGCGCCAGCAAGGCAGGGGTAGGCAATGAGCAGTTCTTC; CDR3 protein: CASKAGVGNEQFF
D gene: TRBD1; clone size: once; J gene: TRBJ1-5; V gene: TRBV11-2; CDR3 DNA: TGTGCCAGCAGCTTAAGAGGGGACAGGGGTGGCCAGCCCCAGCATTTT; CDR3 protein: CASSLRGDRGGQPQHF
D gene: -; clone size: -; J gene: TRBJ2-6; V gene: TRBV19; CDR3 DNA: TGTGCCAGTAGTATACGGTCTGGGGCCAACGTCCTGACTTTC; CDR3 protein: CASSIRSGANVLTF
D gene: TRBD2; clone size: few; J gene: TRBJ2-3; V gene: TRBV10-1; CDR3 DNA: TGCGCCAGCAGTGAGGGTAGCGGGGACACAGATACGCAGTATTTT; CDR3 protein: CASSEGSGDTDTQYF
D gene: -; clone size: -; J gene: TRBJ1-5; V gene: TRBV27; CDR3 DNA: TGTGCCAGCAGTTTATTTCCCAGTAGCAATCAGCCCCAGCATTTT; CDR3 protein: CASSLFPSSNQPQHF
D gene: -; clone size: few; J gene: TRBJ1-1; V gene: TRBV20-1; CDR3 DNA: TGCAGTGCCCCCGGCATGGAAGCTTTCTTT; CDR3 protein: CSAPGMEAFF
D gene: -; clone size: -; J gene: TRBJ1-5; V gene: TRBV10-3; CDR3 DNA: TGTGCCATCAGTGCAACCTTAGGCAATCAGCCCCAGCATTTT; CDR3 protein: CAISATLGNQPQHF
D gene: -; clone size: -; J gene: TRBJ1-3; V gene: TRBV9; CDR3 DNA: TGTGCCAGCAGCGTAAGAGGACCTGGAAACACCATATATTTT; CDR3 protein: CASSVRGPGNTIYF
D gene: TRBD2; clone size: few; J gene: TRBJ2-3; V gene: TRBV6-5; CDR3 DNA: TGTGCCAGCAGTTACTCGAGCGGGGGGGCTACAGATACGCAGTATTTT; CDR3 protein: CASSYSSGGATDTQYF
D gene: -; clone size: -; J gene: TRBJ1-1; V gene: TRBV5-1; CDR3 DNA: TGCGCCAGCAGCTTGGGGTCGGGAGGGAACACTGAAGCTTTCTTT; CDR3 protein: CASSLGSGGNTEAFF
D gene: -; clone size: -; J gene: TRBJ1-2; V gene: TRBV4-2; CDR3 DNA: TGTGCCAGCAGCCAAGAAACAGTTCCGAACTATGGCTACACCTTC; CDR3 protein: CASSQETVPNYGYTF
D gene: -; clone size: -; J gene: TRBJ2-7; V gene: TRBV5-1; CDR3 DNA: TGCGCCAGCAGCTTAAGTGGTGCTGGCGAGCAGTACTTC; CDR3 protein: CASSLSGAGEQYF
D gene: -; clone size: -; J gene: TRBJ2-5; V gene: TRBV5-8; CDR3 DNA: TGTGCCAGCAGCTTTCCGCTTGCAGGGGATCTTAGAGAGACCCAGTACTTC; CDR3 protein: CASSFPLAGDLRETQYF
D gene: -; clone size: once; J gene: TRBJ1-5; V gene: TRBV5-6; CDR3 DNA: TGTGCCAGCAGTACGCGGCTAAATCAGCCCCAGCATTTT; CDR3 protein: CASSTRLNQPQHF
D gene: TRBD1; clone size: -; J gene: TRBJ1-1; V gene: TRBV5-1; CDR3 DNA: TGCGCCAGCAGCCCGGGACAGGGGTTGAGCACTGAAGCTTTCTTT; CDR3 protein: CASSPGQGLSTEAFF
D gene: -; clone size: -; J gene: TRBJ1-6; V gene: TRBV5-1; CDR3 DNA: TGCGCCAGCAGCTTGGCCGGGAGTGGCGAATCACCCCTCCACTTT; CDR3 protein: CASSLAGSGESPLHF
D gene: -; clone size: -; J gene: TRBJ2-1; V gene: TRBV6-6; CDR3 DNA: TGTGCCAGCAGTACCGACCAGCTACGGCAGTTCTTC; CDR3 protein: CASSTDQLRQFF
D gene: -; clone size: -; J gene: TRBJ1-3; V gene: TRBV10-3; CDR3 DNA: TGTGCCATCAGTGAGTCGGGGGGCTTGAGAAACACCATATATTTT; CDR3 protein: CAISESGGLRNTIYF
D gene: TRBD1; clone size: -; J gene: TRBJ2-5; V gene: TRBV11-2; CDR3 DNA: TGTGCCAGCAGCTCACCGGGACAGCAAGAGACCCAGTACTTC; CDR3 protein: CASSSPGQQETQYF
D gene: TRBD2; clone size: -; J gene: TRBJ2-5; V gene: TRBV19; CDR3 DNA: TGTGCCAGTAGCCCCCCGGTGAACCGCCGGGGCATAGCGGGGCTCGAAGAGACCCAGTACTTC; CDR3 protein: CASSPPVNRRGIAGLEETQYF
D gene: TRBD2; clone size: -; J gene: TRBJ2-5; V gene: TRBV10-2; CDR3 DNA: TGCGCCAGCAGTGAGTCCCCTAGCGGGGGGGCCACGGAGACCCAGTACTTC; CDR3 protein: CASSESPSGGATETQYF
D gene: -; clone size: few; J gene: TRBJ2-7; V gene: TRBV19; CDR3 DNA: TGTGCCAGTAGTTTCTCGACAGGAACCTACGAGCAGTACTTC; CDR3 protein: CASSFSTGTYEQYF
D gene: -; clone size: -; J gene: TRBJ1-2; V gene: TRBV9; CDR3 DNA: TGTGCCAGCTACGGGGAGGGACCTTCCGGAAGATCCTATGGCTACACCTTC; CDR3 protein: CASYGEGPSGRSYGYTF
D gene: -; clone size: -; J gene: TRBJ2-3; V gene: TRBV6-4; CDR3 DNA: TGTGCCAGCAGTGACTCAGGGGGGGGGACAGATACGCAGTATTTT; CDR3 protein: CASSDSGGGTDTQYF
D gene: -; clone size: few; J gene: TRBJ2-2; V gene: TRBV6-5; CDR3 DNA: TGTGCCAGCAGTTACAGAAACAGGGCCACCGGGGAGCTGTTTTTT; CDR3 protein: CASSYRNRATGELFF
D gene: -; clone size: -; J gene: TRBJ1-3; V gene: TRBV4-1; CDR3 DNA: TGCGCCAGCAGCCAAGATCTAGGGTTTCCGGGAAACACCATATATTTT; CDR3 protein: CASSQDLGFPGNTIYF
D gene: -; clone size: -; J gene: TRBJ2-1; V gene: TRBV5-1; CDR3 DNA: TGCGCCAGCAGCTCCCTTTCGGTGACCATGGGGGGTGAGCAGTTCTTC; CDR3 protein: CASSSLSVTMGGEQFF
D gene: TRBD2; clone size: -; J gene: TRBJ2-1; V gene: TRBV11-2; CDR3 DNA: TGTGCCAGCAGCCAGGGACTAGGTGTTCACAATGAGCAGTTCTTC; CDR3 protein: CASSQGLGVHNEQFF
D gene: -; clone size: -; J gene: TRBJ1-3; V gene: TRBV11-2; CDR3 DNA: TGTGCCAGCAGCTTAGGTTCCGCTACTGGAAACACCATATATTTT; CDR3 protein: CASSLGSATGNTIYF
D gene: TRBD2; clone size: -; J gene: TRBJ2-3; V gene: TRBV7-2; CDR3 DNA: TGTGCCAGCACCGCAGGAGTAGCGGGGGGAGGCACAGATACGCAGTATTTT; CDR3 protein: CASTAGVAGGGTDTQYF
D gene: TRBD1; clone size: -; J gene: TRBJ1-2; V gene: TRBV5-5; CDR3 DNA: TGTGCCAGCAGCTTGGCCGGGGGACAGGGTTTCTCTAACTATGGCTACACCTTC; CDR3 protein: CASSLAGGQGFSNYGYTF
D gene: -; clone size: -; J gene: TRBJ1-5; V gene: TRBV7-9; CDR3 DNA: TGTGCCAGCAGCTTAGCAATCGGGGATCGGAATCAGCCCCAGCATTTT; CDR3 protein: CASSLAIGDRNQPQHF
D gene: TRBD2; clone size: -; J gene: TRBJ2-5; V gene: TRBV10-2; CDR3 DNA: TGCGCCAGCAAGGCGGGGGGGCGGGAGACCCAGTACTTC; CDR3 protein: CASKAGGRETQYF
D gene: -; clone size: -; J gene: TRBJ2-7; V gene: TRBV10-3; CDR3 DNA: TGTGCCATCAGTGGGACGCACCAGGAGCAGTACTTC; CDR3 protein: CAISGTHQEQYF
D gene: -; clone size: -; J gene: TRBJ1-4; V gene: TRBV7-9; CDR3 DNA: TGTGCCAGCAGCTTCGGACTTGGAACTAATGAAAAACTGTTTTTT; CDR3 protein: CASSFGLGTNEKLFF
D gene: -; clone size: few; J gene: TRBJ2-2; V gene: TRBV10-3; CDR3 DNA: TGTGCCACCGACGGGAACACCGGGGAGCTGTTTTTT; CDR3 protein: CATDGNTGELFF
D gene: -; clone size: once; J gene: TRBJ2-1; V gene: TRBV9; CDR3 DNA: TGTGCCAGCAGCGTAGGTCCGGGACACTTGAACGGTGAGCAGTTCTTC; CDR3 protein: CASSVGPGHLNGEQFF
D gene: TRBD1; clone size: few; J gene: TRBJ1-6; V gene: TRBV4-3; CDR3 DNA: TGCGCCAGCAGCCGAACTACAGGGGATAATTCACCCCTCCACTTT; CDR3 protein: CASSRTTGDNSPLHF
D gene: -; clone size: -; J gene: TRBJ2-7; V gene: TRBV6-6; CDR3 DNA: TGTGCCAGCAGTTACGGGCGGAAACCTTACGAGCAGTACTTC; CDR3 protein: CASSYGRKPYEQYF
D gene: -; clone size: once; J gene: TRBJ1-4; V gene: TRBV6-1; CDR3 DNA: TGTGCCAGCAGTACCGGGACGTATGAAAAACTGTTTTTT; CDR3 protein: CASSTGTYEKLFF